A selection of T cell receptor beta chains follows, all from one sample in a study of blood T cell repertoires in COVID-19. Assay: immunoSEQ multiplex PCR; the TCRdb copy retains only in-frame clones and omits some. Among roughly 73,000 clones listed, roughly 84% were seen once. Sequencing used peripheral blood. These receptors originate from a woman of 80 years or more with active or convalescent COVID-19. Each CDR3 is given with its conserved first and last residue. The order of the fields is J gene, clone size, V gene, D gene, CDR3 protein, CDR3 DNA. D genes are given only for firm matches. A clone size is listed for some rows: how often the clone was seen (once, few, many), or a class if it is expanded.

TRBJ1-5 . TRBV5-5 TRBD1 CASSPRQGQNQPQHF TGTGCCAGCAGCCCCCGACAGGGCCAGAATCAGCCCCAGCATTTT
TRBJ2-3 . TRBV5-1 . CASSLALGATDTQYF TGCGCCAGCAGCTTGGCTTTGGGAGCCACAGATACGCAGTATTTT
TRBJ2-7 . TRBV6-2/TRBV6-3 . CASSYVGGAVSEQYF TGTGCCAGCAGTTACGTCGGAGGGGCGGTTTCCGAGCAGTACTTC
TRBJ2-5 . TRBV7-2 . CASSRDLQETQYF TGTGCCAGCAGCCGGGATCTCCAAGAGACCCAGTACTTC
TRBJ1-2 . TRBV30 . CAWGDGGGYTF TGTGCCTGGGGGGACGGCGGGGGCTACACCTTC
TRBJ1-6 . TRBV3-1/TRBV3-2 . CASSPAGLPWGPLHF TGTGCCAGCAGCCCAGCGGGCCTGCCTTGGGGACCCCTCCACTTT
TRBJ2-7 few TRBV5-1 TRBD2 CASSWEGIRYEQYF TGCGCCAGCAGCTGGGAGGGGATACGGTATGAGCAGTACTTC
TRBJ1-5 . TRBV6-2/TRBV6-3 TRBD1 CASSSGGASQPQHF TGTGCCAGTAGCTCAGGGGGCGCGAGTCAGCCCCAGCATTTT
TRBJ2-2 . TRBV27 TRBD1 CASSLALIAGQGDTGELFF TGTGCCAGCAGTTTGGCCCTCATCGCTGGACAGGGGGACACCGGGGAGCTGTTTTTT
TRBJ2-2 once TRBV1 . CTSSIKDSEEAGELFF TGCACCAGCAGCATAAAAGACTCGGAGGAGGCCGGGGAGCTGTTTTTT
TRBJ1-6 . TRBV14 . CASSQDRYSPLHF TGTGCCAGCAGCCAAGATCGGTATTCACCCCTCCACTTT
TRBJ1-1 . TRBV27 TRBD1 CASSSTGLNTEAFF TGTGCCAGCAGTTCGACAGGGCTGAACACTGAAGCTTTCTTT
TRBJ1-6 once TRBV6-1 . CASSETQGSNSPLHF TGTGCCAGCAGTGAAACCCAAGGGAGTAATTCACCCCTCCACTTT
TRBJ2-3 . TRBV27 . CASSRADTQYF TGTGCCAGCAGTCGGGCAGATACGCAGTATTTT
TRBJ1-2 few TRBV6-2/TRBV6-3 . CASSYVSDVWYGYTF TGTGCCAGCAGTTACGTATCAGATGTCTGGTATGGCTACACCTTC
TRBJ2-7 . TRBV28 . CASSLGARYEQYF TGTGCCAGCAGTTTGGGCGCCCGTTACGAGCAGTACTTC
TRBJ2-7 . TRBV7-6 . CASSPPPLASAYEQYF TGTGCCAGCAGCCCCCCCCCGCTAGCCTCAGCCTACGAGCAGTACTTC
TRBJ2-2 once TRBV30 TRBD2 CAWSRLAATGELFF TGTGCCTGGAGTAGACTAGCGGCCACCGGGGAGCTGTTTTTT
TRBJ1-3 . TRBV7-8 TRBD1 CASSIDRENTIYF TGTGCCAGCAGCATCGACAGGGAAAACACCATATATTTT
TRBJ2-3 . TRBV9 TRBD1 CASSRDRRGLTPFTDTQYF TGTGCCAGCAGCCGGGACAGGAGGGGCCTAACACCCTTCACAGATACGCAGTATTTT
TRBJ2-7 . TRBV7-8 . CASSHWAGSSYEQYF TGTGCCAGCAGCCATTGGGCGGGGAGCTCCTACGAGCAGTACTTC
TRBJ1-2 . TRBV10-3 . CALSAPGTNYGYTF TGTGCCCTAAGCGCCCCGGGAACTAACTATGGCTACACCTTC
TRBJ1-1 few TRBV19 TRBD1 CASNVGGAGTEAFF TGTGCCAGTAACGTAGGGGGCGCGGGCACTGAAGCTTTCTTT
TRBJ1-1 few TRBV28 . CASSFRGQTKAFF TGTGCCAGCAGTTTTCGAGGACAGACAAAAGCTTTCTTT
TRBJ1-1 . TRBV5-1 . CATRPGLGNTEAFF TGCGCCACCCGGCCGGGACTGGGAAACACTGAAGCTTTCTTT
TRBJ1-4 . TRBV28 . CASSTPGVEKLFF TGTGCCAGCAGTACGCCGGGAGTTGAAAAACTGTTTTTT